This T cell receptor (beta chain) was found in a study of T-cell reconstitution after alpha-beta-depleted transplantation in children. Many counts were recorded for this clonotype. Its antigen is unidentified. As it was prepared, the TCRbeta library received unique molecular identifiers. TCRdb called the PCR reads again in MiXCR, with one record for every CDR3 protein. The data show around 440,000 distinct CDR3 sequences, about a sixth seen once. Study observations and caveats: Roughly two months post-transplant, alpha-beta T cells reportedly originated from several hundred graft clones that had expanded. After transplant, high TCRbeta diversity at day 60 in some patients arose from surviving recipient T cells and thymic progenitors. Newly generated T cells supplied most T-cell counts and diversity one year post-transplant.

The CDR3 spans 13 residues. Per the germline V gene, CDR1 is SQVTM and CDR2 is ANQGSEA. V trimming: 6 bases; J trimming: 5 bases; junction bases outside the gene matches: 5. Sequences were derived from PBMCs, mostly from graft donor cells, sampled 360 days after TCRalphabeta/CD19-depleted stem cell transplant. The rearrangement links TRBV29-1 to TRBJ2-2, with 8 nucleotides matching TRBD2. This receptor was taken from a boy under two years old who had a stem cell transplant for Wiskott-Aldrich syndrome, so the T cells may come from the graft donor. In DNA, the CDR3 is TGCAGCGTCCTAAGCGGGGGTACCGGGGAGCTGTTTTTT. Translated: CSVLSGGTGELFF.